This T cell receptor beta chain was found in a study of cytomegalovirus exposure and HLA in healthy donors (dated by TCRdb to 2017 to 2019). With regard to the full study: According to an earlier analysis of several hundred of the donors, about 179 million T cells yielded roughly 110 million unique TCR beta sequences and 276 Gb of sequence data. Genome-wide SNP genotypes for about 55% of the roughly 670 donors were used in a later genetic analysis, which treated that subset as a discovery cohort. A separate validation cohort of roughly 130 different subjects was used in addition to the 666-subject first cohort. An early release that covered about 600 HLA-typed donors contained approximately 300 gigabases of sequencing data and roughly 84 million unique TCR sequences. Every repertoire in the discovery cohort had been generated on one and the same sequencing platform. The T cell repertoires of several hundred subjects were profiled by immunosequencing and related to cytomegalovirus serostatus. An earlier analysis of approximately 580 of the donors used high-throughput TCR beta sequencing to judge whether each TCR beta V gene segment behaved as functional or pseudogenic. Typing coverage varied by locus: about 629-640 donors for A, B, C, DRB1 and DQB1; approximately 500 for DQA1; 606 for DPA1; roughly 470 for DPB1. Among the roughly 400 genotyped donors, around 79% belonged to the genetic ancestry cluster associated with self-reported Caucasian donors. High-throughput TCR immunosequencing, statistical association of individual TCRs with disease status, and machine learning were combined to predict cytomegalovirus infection status. To study patterns of TCR occurrence, a later analysis re-analyzed previously published TCR beta repertoires from 600 to 750 donors and added high-resolution HLA genotyping. Class I and class II HLA loci were covered by the typing at four-digit resolution. The study aimed to test whether signatures of past pathogen exposure could be identified by cataloging public T cell receptors. Donor age, sex, ethnicity and CMV serostatus were compiled alongside the repertoire data. About five DR-DQ haplotypes were treated as single units for association and clustering because of strong linkage in the cohort. In the later analysis, no new phenotypic data were used to find candidate immune exposures; instead, reliance was placed on TCR beta sequences and their occurrence across donors. Across approximately 420 genotyped donors of the cohort, an average of about 250,000 unique TCR beta nucleotide sequences per donor were sequenced, and roughly 17% of those sequences were non-productive.

Comments on this clone: No cognate antigen has been identified for it. No base quality values were provided; no much bigger clone lies one nucleotide off.

The cysteine opens and the phenylalanine closes a CDR3 of 15 amino acids. Only the CDR3 part of the read is kept: 45 bases, read in frame from the first base. V is clipped by 0 bases and J by 7 bases, and the sequence between their germline boundaries is 14 bases long. CDR1 and CDR2, per the germline V gene (reference sequence), are SGHNT and YYREEE. To prepare the library, the immunoSEQ multiplex PCR assay was applied. For the multiplex PCR, a mixture combining 60 forward primers for TCR Vbeta segments and 13 reverse primers for TCR Jbeta segments was used. A multiplex PCR assay on genomic DNA amplified the CDR3 region of rearranged TCR beta genes. The Illumina HiSeq System was used to sequence the amplified TCR beta libraries as 87-base-pair reads. For the original study's pipeline: A later analysis tallied roughly 78 million unique TCR beta chains across the 666 repertoires, and around 9.9 million of those chains were shared by two or more donors. A nearest-neighbor algorithm error-corrected the raw reads and collapsed the reads into unique sequences, merging closely related sequences to remove PCR and sequencing errors. V, D and J gene segments were assigned by aligning CDR3 sequences to IMGT reference sequences. For a sequence to be retained, a match of at least six nucleotides was required to both a V gene segment and a J gene segment. A rearrangement was called productive if the CDR3 had no stop codons and remained in frame with V and J, and every other rearrangement was called non-productive. CDR3 was defined by IMGT convention, running from the second conserved V-encoded cysteine to the conserved J-encoded phenylalanine. Sequences without an unambiguous match to a single V gene segment were excluded from the earlier analysis of 450 to 650 of the donors. In an earlier analysis of approximately 550 of the donors, V segments were called functional above 56.7% productive rearrangements and were called segregating when the between-donor standard deviation exceeded 5%. To diagnose cytomegalovirus status from the catalog of TCR beta chain sequences, a statistical classification framework was built. In a later analysis, TCR nucleotide sequences were compared against IMGT/GENE-DB human TR gene sequences so that V and J genes could be assigned. Using the TCRdist pipeline, a later analysis assigned CDR3 sequences along with most-parsimonious VDJ recombination scenarios. A later analysis defined each TCR beta chain by its CDR3 amino acid sequence plus V-gene family, and excluded reads lacking a unique V-gene family. As a way to deal with suspected cross-contamination and a sequencing artifact, a later analysis dropped 640 or so nucleotide sequences that were highly shared and had low generation probability. A later analysis calculated a clonal expansion index for each public chain from normalized within-repertoire ranks of inferred template counts. A later analysis computed generation probabilities with a VDJ recombination model fitted to out-of-frame rearrangements, and checked the results against IGoR. Hypergeometric tests were used in a later analysis to score TCR-TCR, TCR-HLA and TCR-CMV co-occurrence, with a repertoire-size bias correction applied to the TCR pairs. False discovery rates were estimated in a later analysis by permuting HLA or CMV assignments 20 times. In a later analysis, co-occurring TCRs were grouped using DBSCAN, and TCRdist sequence similarity was added for clustering within HLA-allele-positive subsets. Repertoires with fewer than 30,000 or more than 120,000 public chains were left out of co-occurrence clustering, as were a handful of repertoires with anomalous nucleotide sharing. Held by TCRdb, this immuneACCESS table contains in-frame sequences only and omits some clones. Under half of the omission traces to an unresolved V gene where checked; the cause of the rest is unknown. That table is the source of V, J and clone size, and D and trimming were worked out from the DNA. Within this sample are roughly 120,000 clones, with roughly 77% of them counted one time only. The ten most abundant clones make up 4% to 5% of the sample.

The cohort comprised 550 to 700 healthy bone marrow donors. At the time of sampling, every cohort member was nominally healthy, though immune exposures that went unrecorded were likely present. The donor tested CMV seropositive, placing the donor among the 290 or so seropositive members of the cohort. A peripheral blood sample was collected from each donor, and TCR beta sequencing was performed on peripheral blood mononuclear cells. The Qiagen DNeasy Blood Extraction Kit was used to extract genomic DNA from the blood cell samples. Beyond this particular receptor, the publication reports: About 17 rarely observed V segments, including chromosome 9 orphons, were excluded from the earlier analysis of several hundred of the donors because counts were too low. A further reported finding was that TCR beta sequences accurately predicted the HLA-A and HLA-B alleles for most subjects in the first cohort. In an earlier analysis of some 540 of the donors, most TCR beta V segments appeared in productive rearrangements about 87% or about 30% of the time, broadly matching IMGT annotations. Correlated functional status among segregating V segments might be attributable to linkage disequilibrium, but an unknown experimental factor could not be ruled out. A cluster of highly shared sequence variants was judged likely to be a technical artifact of the sequencing pipeline. Only TCR beta chains were sequenced in this cohort, and the absence of alpha or paired-chain data limited detectable features. In the study, 164 TCR beta chains were listed as associated with cytomegalovirus. In a later analysis, most CMV-associated TCR beta chains were found to appear HLA-restricted, with HLA associations seemingly driven largely by CMV exposure. According to a later analysis, parvovirus B19, influenza, CMV and Epstein-Barr virus appeared linked to several top co-occurrence clusters. In a later analysis, 16,951 TCR beta sequences were associated with specific HLA alleles at a false discovery rate of 0.05. In a later analysis, TCR association rates were found to vary across HLA loci, with the most associated TCRs seen for DRB1 alleles and the fewest for HLA-C alleles. The authors suggested that the approach could potentially be generalized to other disease states and immunological phenotypes. According to a later genetic analysis, donors in an Asian-associated ancestry cluster had fewer N-insertions in productive TCRs than the roughly 670-donor mean. The classifier was reported to diagnose cytomegalovirus status with high specificity and sensitivity in both the original and validation cohorts. Three of the identified cytomegalovirus-associated TCR beta chains were confirmed in vitro to be specific for cytomegalovirus antigens. Some IMGT-functional V segments, including TRBV6-2 and TRBV6-3, could not be distinguished by the 87-base-pair reads and were therefore excluded. While some public TCRs were present in many individuals, most TCR sequences turned up only very rarely across donors. Because some donors lacked HLA typing at each locus, the association tests relied only on the typed subset. An association between a missense DCLRE1C variant and V-gene and J-gene trimming of TCR beta chains was found in a later genetic analysis and replicated in an independent cohort. Compared with equally common non-associated chains, HLA-associated TCR beta chains in a later analysis were more clonally expanded and had lower generation probabilities. When HLA alleles, especially DR and DQ, strongly co-occurred, attributing TCR associations to individual alleles was difficult. The only immune exposure information available for the cohort was CMV serostatus. Sequencing depth was assumed to be roughly uniform across donors in the presence/absence analyses, though that assumption may not hold.

The receptor was derived from a man in his fifties or sixties in good health and CMV-seropositive. The rearrangement combines TRBV5-4 with TRBJ2-1, with a weak D call of TRBD2 (6 bases match). Sequencing was performed on PBMCs. In nucleotide form, the sequence is TGTGCCAGCAGCTTGGAGACTAGGGGATGGAATGAGCAGTTCTTC. This gives the protein CASSLETRGWNEQFF.